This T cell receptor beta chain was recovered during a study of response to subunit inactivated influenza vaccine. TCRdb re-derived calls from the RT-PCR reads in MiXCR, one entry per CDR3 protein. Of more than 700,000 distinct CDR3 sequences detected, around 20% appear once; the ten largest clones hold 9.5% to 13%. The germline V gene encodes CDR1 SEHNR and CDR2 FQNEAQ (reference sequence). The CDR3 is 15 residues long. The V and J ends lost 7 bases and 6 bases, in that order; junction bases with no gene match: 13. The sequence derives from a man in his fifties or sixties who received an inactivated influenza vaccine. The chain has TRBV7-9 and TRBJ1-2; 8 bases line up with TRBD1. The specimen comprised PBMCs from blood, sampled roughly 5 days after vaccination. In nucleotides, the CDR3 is TGTGCCAGCAACCCTTTGGGACAGGACCGAGATGGCTACACCTTC. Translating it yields CASNPLGQDRDGYTF.